These T cell receptor beta chains were read from a single sample in a study of human T cells and chemical hapten exposure. TCRdb reanalysed the RACE reads using MiXCR and keeps one entry per CDR3 protein. This table has 40,000 to 50,000 distinct CDR3 sequences, around 3.8% appearing once. The specimen was whole blood, collected in connection with sensitization to the hapten diphenylcyclopropenone (DPC). The source is a man aged 45 to 65 with alopecia areata. Some clones in this sample may be carry-over from other donors' samples. Each CDR3 is given with its conserved first and last residue. Each record gives: V gene, clone size, D gene, J gene, CDR3 protein, CDR3 DNA. The D gene is left open where the match is weak. The size of a clone is reported for some rows only, either as once, few or many, or as a class for expanded clones.

v_call: TRBV6-5
clone_size: .
d_call: .
j_call: TRBJ2-7
cdr3_aa: CASSYSRQSYEQYF
cdr3_nt: TGTGCCAGCAGTTACTCGAGACAGTCGTACGAGCAGTACTTC

v_call: TRBV2
clone_size: many
d_call: .
j_call: TRBJ2-1
cdr3_aa: CASSEASRGQFF
cdr3_nt: TGTGCCAGCAGTGAAGCCAGTAGGGGGCAGTTCTTC

v_call: TRBV7-9
clone_size: .
d_call: TRBD1
j_call: TRBJ1-6
cdr3_aa: CASSLGTGGLNSPLHF
cdr3_nt: TGTGCCAGCAGCTTAGGGACAGGGGGCCTCAATTCACCCCTCCACTTT

v_call: TRBV7-2
clone_size: many
d_call: TRBD1
j_call: TRBJ1-2
cdr3_aa: CASSPGQGQGREGYTF
cdr3_nt: TGTGCCAGCAGCCCCGGCCAAGGACAGGGGAGGGAGGGCTACACCTTC

v_call: TRBV4-1
clone_size: many
d_call: .
j_call: TRBJ2-1
cdr3_aa: CASSRHWGEQFF
cdr3_nt: TGCGCCAGCAGCCGCCATTGGGGTGAGCAGTTCTTC

v_call: TRBV15
clone_size: .
d_call: .
j_call: TRBJ2-3
cdr3_aa: CATSRERTNSDTQYF
cdr3_nt: TGTGCCACCAGCAGAGAAAGGACAAACTCGGATACGCAGTATTTT

v_call: TRBV4-1
clone_size: many
d_call: .
j_call: TRBJ2-1
cdr3_aa: CASSQERTGGQFF
cdr3_nt: TGCGCCAGCAGCCAAGAAAGGACCGGGGGGCAGTTCTTC

v_call: TRBV20-1
clone_size: .
d_call: TRBD1
j_call: TRBJ2-2
cdr3_aa: CSARPQGAGELFF
cdr3_nt: TGCAGTGCTAGACCTCAGGGGGCCGGGGAGCTGTTTTTT

v_call: TRBV27
clone_size: many
d_call: .
j_call: TRBJ1-1
cdr3_aa: CASSLQEGTEAFF
cdr3_nt: TGTGCCAGCAGCCTGCAGGAGGGGACTGAAGCTTTCTTT

v_call: TRBV3-1
clone_size: many
d_call: .
j_call: TRBJ1-1
cdr3_aa: CASSQDLGTAEAFF
cdr3_nt: TGTGCCAGCAGCCAAGATCTAGGAACAGCCGAAGCTTTCTTT

v_call: TRBV7-3
clone_size: many
d_call: .
j_call: TRBJ2-1
cdr3_aa: CASSPTTGSYNEQFF
cdr3_nt: TGTGCCAGCAGCCCCACGACTGGCTCCTACAATGAGCAGTTCTTC

v_call: TRBV6-4
clone_size: many
d_call: .
j_call: TRBJ2-3
cdr3_aa: CASSDEQGGDTQYF
cdr3_nt: TGTGCCAGCAGTGACGAACAGGGAGGAGATACGCAGTATTTT